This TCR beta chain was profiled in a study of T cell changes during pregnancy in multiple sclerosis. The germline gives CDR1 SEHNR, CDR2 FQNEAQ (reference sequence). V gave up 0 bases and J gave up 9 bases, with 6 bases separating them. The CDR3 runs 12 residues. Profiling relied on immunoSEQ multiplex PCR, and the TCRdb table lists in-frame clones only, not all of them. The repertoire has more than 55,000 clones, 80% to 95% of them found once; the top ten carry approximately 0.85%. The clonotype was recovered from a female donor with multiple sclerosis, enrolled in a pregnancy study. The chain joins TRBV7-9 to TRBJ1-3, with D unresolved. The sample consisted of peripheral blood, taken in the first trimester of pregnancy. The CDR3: CASSLALGTIYF. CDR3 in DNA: TGTGCCAGCAGCTTAGCCCTCGGCACCATATATTTT.